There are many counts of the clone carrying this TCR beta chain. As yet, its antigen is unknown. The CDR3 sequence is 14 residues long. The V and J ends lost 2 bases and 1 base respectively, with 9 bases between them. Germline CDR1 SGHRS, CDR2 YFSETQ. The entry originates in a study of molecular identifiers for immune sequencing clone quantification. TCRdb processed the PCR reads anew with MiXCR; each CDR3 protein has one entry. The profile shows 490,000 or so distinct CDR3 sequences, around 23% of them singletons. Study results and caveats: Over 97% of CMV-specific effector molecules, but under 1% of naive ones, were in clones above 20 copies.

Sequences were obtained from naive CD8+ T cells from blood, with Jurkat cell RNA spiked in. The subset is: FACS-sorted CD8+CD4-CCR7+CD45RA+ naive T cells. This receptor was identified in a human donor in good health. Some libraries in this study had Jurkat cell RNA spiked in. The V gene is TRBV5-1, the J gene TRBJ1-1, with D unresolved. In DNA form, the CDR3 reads TGCGCCAGCAGCTTTGCCCAGCCGAACACTGAAGCTTTCTTT. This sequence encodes CASSFAQPNTEAFF.